Listed here are 30 T cell receptor beta chains from one sample, sequenced in a study of control samples from healthy donors and cancer patients. Profiling relied on immunoSEQ multiplex PCR, and the TCRdb table lists in-frame clones only, not all of them. The sample has 350,000 to 450,000 clones; around 90% are singletons. The material sequenced was PBMCs. These receptors were collected from a man aged 35 to 55 with head and neck cancer.

The table lists this clone with a count of one. The chain recombines TRBV3-1 (or the pseudogene TRBV3-2) with TRBJ2-1; D gene uncertain. Germline V gene lookup returns CDR1 LGHDT and CDR2 YNNKEL (reference sequence). The CDR3 has 14 amino acids. V lost 4 bases, J lost 4 bases, and 11 bases lay in between. CDR3 loop: CASSLPTGYNEQFF. The CDR3 DNA is TGTGCCAGCAGCCTGCCGACGGGTTACAATGAGCAGTTCTTC.

The gene calls are TRBV7-3 and TRBJ2-1; TRBD2 aligns across 12 bases. Germline V lookup: CDR1 SGHTA, CDR2 FQGTGA. The CDR3 extends over 16 amino acids. V lost 4 bases to trimming and J lost 8 bases; unmatched junction nucleotides: 9. CDR3 coding DNA: TGTGCCAGCAGCTCACCCAGGACTAGCGGGACCTATGAGCAGTTCTTC. This translates into CASSSPRTSGTYEQFF.

The chain employs TRBV6-2 or TRBV6-3 and TRBJ2-2; 8 nucleotides line up with TRBD2. The trim removed 0 bases at V and 5 bases at J, leaving 8 bases unmatched. Germline V lookup: CDR1 MNHEY, CDR2 SVGEGT. The CDR3 loop spans 17 amino acids. The CDR3 nucleotides read TGTGCCAGCAGTTACTCCATCGGGGGGGTACTGACCGGGGAGCTGTTTTTT. Translating gives CASSYSIGGVLTGELFF.

The rearrangement links TRBV9 to TRBJ2-2, with 11 positions matching TRBD2. The CDR3 sequence is 17 residues long. Trimming cost V 3 bases and J 7 bases; bases outside gene matches: 11. CDR1 SGDLS and CDR2 YYNGEE come from the germline V gene. CDR3 nucleotides: TGTGCCAGCAGCGCCGGGGCTAGCGGGGGGAAGGGCGGGGAGCTGTTTTTT. Its translation: CASSAGASGGKGGELFF.

This clone has only one observation. The chain uses TRBV29-1 and TRBJ2-7; 7 nucleotides match TRBD1. Germline assignment: CDR1 SQVTM and CDR2 ANQGSEA. With V trimmed by 0 bases and J by 4 bases, 21 bases remained unmatched. The CDR3 length is 19 residues. CDR3 sequence: CSVEDSRFAQTGLGYEQYF. For the CDR3, the DNA is TGCAGCGTTGAAGATTCTCGCTTCGCCCAGACAGGGCTCGGATACGAGCAGTACTTC.

The V call is TRBV4-2, the J call TRBJ1-4; 7 nucleotides line up with TRBD1. V lost 1 base to trimming and J lost 4 bases; unmatched junction nucleotides: 3. This CDR3 region has 15 residues. Germline CDR1 and CDR2: LGHNA and YNFKEQ. The CDR3 spells CASSQGTGFNEKLFF. The CDR3 DNA follows: TGTGCCAGCAGCCAAGGGACAGGATTTAATGAAAAACTGTTTTTT.

The chain combines TRBV24-1 with TRBJ2-1, with D possibly being TRBD1 (7 bases). Trimming left V 9 bases short and J 4 bases short, with 18 bases between. CDR1 and CDR2 from the germline V gene are KGHDR and SFDVKD. CDR3 length: 15 amino acids. The CDR3 DNA reads as TGTGCCACCGAGAAAGGAGGGGGCCCGTACAATGAGCAGTTCTTC. The encoded protein is CATEKGGGPYNEQFF.

The rearrangement uses TRBV27 and TRBJ1-5, with D unresolved. Trimming shortened V by 7 bases and J by 4 bases, and 20 bases separated the two germline ends. There are 16 residues in the CDR3. CDR1 and CDR2 (germline): MNHEY, SMNVEV (reference sequence). CDR3 DNA: TGTGCCAGCAAGGAGAAAGGAGCCTACGGAAATCAGCCCCAGCATTTT. Translated, it gives CASKEKGAYGNQPQHF.

The chain recombines TRBV28 with TRBJ1-1; D is unclear. CDR1 and CDR2 from the germline V gene are MDHEN and SYDVKM. The V end was cut by 8 bases, the J end by 11 bases, with 15 bases between. The CDR3 extends over 11 amino acids. CDR3 in amino acids: CASAGGGSAFF. CDR3 DNA sequence: TGTGCCAGCGCCGGAGGCGGTTCTGCTTTCTTT.

The chain couples TRBV4-3 to TRBJ2-7; 7 bases map to TRBD1. V dropped 5 bases and J dropped 2; count of bases not matched to a gene: 9. CDR1 and CDR2 (germline): LGHNA, YSLEER. The length of the CDR3 is 15 residues. CDR3 nucleotide sequence: TGCGCCAGCAGCAGATTGCCAGGGGGAACCTACGAGCAGTACTTC. Residues: CASSRLPGGTYEQYF.

The CDR3 region has the DNA TGTGCCATCAGAGAACAGTCGAACACCGGGGAGCTGTTTTTT. Translating gives CAIREQSNTGELFF. The rearrangement uses TRBV10-3 and TRBJ2-2; D is ambiguous. Germline loops: CDR1 ENHRY, CDR2 SYGVKD. Trimming took 6 bases from V and 0 from J, leaving 8 bases between them. The CDR3 totals 14 residues.

This chain joins TRBV14 and TRBJ2-1; no firm D call. The length of the CDR3 is 15 residues. V shed 3 bases and J shed 2 bases, with 11 bases lying between them. In germline, CDR1 is SGHDN, CDR2 FVKESK. CDR3 residues: CASSQLIATYNEQFF. The CDR3 DNA follows: TGTGCCAGCAGCCAGTTAATAGCCACCTACAATGAGCAGTTCTTC.

The chain employs TRBV5-1 and TRBJ1-1; possibly TRBD1 for D (5 bases). Germline CDR1 and CDR2: SGHRS and YFSETQ. Trimming took off 4 bases at V and 8 bases at J, with 9 bases between the two ends. This CDR3 is 11 amino acids long. For the CDR3, the DNA is TGCGCCAGCAGCCGCGGGGGGGAAGCTTTCTTT. Protein sequence: CASSRGGEAFF.

V gene TRBV2 combines with J gene TRBJ2-5, with TRBD1 matching 7 bases. With 8 bases clipped from V and 7 bases from J, the junction kept 16 bases outside the gene matches. CDR3 length equals 15 residues. Per germline, CDR1 SNHLY and CDR2 FYNNEI. In nucleotides, the CDR3 is TGTGCCAGCGGCTTGGACAGGACGGTTGTGGGGACCCAGTACTTC. Encoded protein: CASGLDRTVVGTQYF.

V usage is TRBV19 and J usage is TRBJ2-5, with 9 bases aligning to TRBD2. The CDR3 length is 15 residues. Germline CDR1 reads LNHDA; CDR2 reads SQIVND (reference sequence). After removal of 5 bases from V and 4 bases from J, the junction contained 8 bases not matched to a gene. In DNA form, the CDR3 reads TGTGCCAGTAGTCCCCGGCGGGGGGGCGCAGAGACCCAGTACTTC. It yields the protein CASSPRRGGAETQYF.

The rearrangement uses TRBV11-3 and TRBJ2-1, with 8 bases fitting TRBD1. Germline CDR1 and CDR2: SGHNT and YENEEA. This CDR3 comprises 15 residues. V lost 5 bases, J lost 7 bases, and 10 bases stayed unmatched. The CDR3 sequence: CASSPGQGSKNEQFF. The CDR3 DNA reads TGTGCCAGCAGCCCCGGACAGGGTTCTAAGAATGAGCAGTTCTTC.

V is TRBV14 and J is TRBJ2-7; 9 bases map to TRBD1. J gave up 7 bases and V 6 bases, and 7 bases lay outside the gene matches. CDR1 and CDR2 from the germline V gene are SGHDN and FVKESK. The CDR3 loop spans 13 amino acids. CDR3 DNA sequence: TGTGCCAGCAGGAAACAGGGGGCGGTGGAGCAGTACTTC. This translates into CASRKQGAVEQYF.

This clone has only one observation. The CDR3 sequence: CATSDLAIVSTGELFF. In nucleotides, the CDR3 is TGTGCCACCAGTGATTTAGCAATAGTTAGCACCGGGGAGCTGTTTTTT. The chain links TRBV24-1 to TRBJ2-2; D ambiguous. V was trimmed by 1 base and J by 4 bases, leaving 12 bases between them. Germline-derived CDR1 and CDR2 are KGHDR and SFDVKD. This CDR3 has 16 amino acids.

This clone was seen only once. The chain links TRBV19 to TRBJ2-5; 7 bases align to TRBD1. Germline assignment: CDR1 LNHDA and CDR2 SQIVND (reference sequence). The trim removed 5 bases at V and 1 base at J, leaving 4 bases unmatched. The CDR3 loop spans 14 amino acids. The CDR3 spells CASSEGQAQETQYF. The CDR3 nucleotides are TGTGCCAGTAGTGAAGGACAGGCCCAAGAGACCCAGTACTTC.

The V call is TRBV14, the J call TRBJ1-1; the D gene is possibly TRBD1 (5 bases). Germline V gene data show CDR1 as SGHDN and CDR2 as FVKESK. This CDR3 is 14 amino acids long. V lost 8 bases, J lost 0 bases, and 13 bases lay in between. This chain's CDR3 is CASDFGGMNTEAFF. CDR3 DNA: TGTGCCAGCGACTTCGGGGGGATGAACACTGAAGCTTTCTTT.

The chain couples TRBV7-6 to TRBJ2-2; 7 positions match TRBD1. Germline loops: CDR1 SGHVS, CDR2 FNYEAQ. CDR3 length: 15 residues. V gave up 5 bases and J gave up 1 base; unmatched junction bases: 4. Here the CDR3 reads CASSPTGVNTGELFF. CDR3 DNA: TGTGCCAGCAGCCCAACAGGGGTGAACACCGGGGAGCTGTTTTTT.

The chain couples TRBV11-2 to TRBJ1-1; the D gene is possibly TRBD1 (6 bases). The germline V and J ends were trimmed by 1 base and 4 bases, with 10 bases remaining between them. The CDR3 has 14 residues. CDR1 and CDR2 from the germline V gene are SGHAT and FQNNGV. CDR3 nucleotides: TGTGCCAGCAGCTTAGGGGGGGGCGGCACTGAAGCTTTCTTT. This codes for CASSLGGGGTEAFF.

The V gene is TRBV10-1, the J gene TRBJ2-3; TRBD1 agrees at 7 bases. The germline gives CDR1 WNHNN, CDR2 SYGVQD (reference sequence). The V gene end was trimmed by 6 bases and the J gene end by 2 bases; junction bases not matched to a gene: 8. The CDR3 length is 15 residues. CDR3 DNA sequence: TGCGCCAGCAGCGACGACAGGGCCTCCACAGATACGCAGTATTTT. Translated, it gives CASSDDRASTDTQYF.

The count of this clone is one. The J gene is TRBJ1-4, the V gene TRBV7-9; no reliable D call. The CDR3 sequence is 16 residues long. The germline V gene encodes CDR1 SEHNR and CDR2 FQNEAQ (reference sequence). V lost 6 bases and J 0 bases, leaving 14 bases between the germline ends. CDR3 sequence: CASRPLISSTNEKLFF. CDR3 bases: TGTGCCAGCAGGCCCCTAATATCTTCAACTAATGAAAAACTGTTTTTT.

The V and J genes are TRBV18 and TRBJ2-1, with 7 bases identical to TRBD2. The CDR3 runs 15 residues. Germline CDR1 and CDR2: KGHSH and LQKENI. Trimming at V came to 4 bases and at J to 7 bases, leaving 10 bases not matched to a gene. CDR3 DNA sequence: TGTGCCAGCTCACAGGGACTATCCACGGGGAATGAGCAGTTCTTC. It specifies CASSQGLSTGNEQFF.

J is TRBJ1-5 and V is TRBV28, with unresolved D. Trimming took 5 bases from V and 7 from J, leaving 21 bases between them. Germline V lookup: CDR1 MDHEN, CDR2 SYDVKM. The CDR3 consists of 16 residues. The CDR3 loop reads CASSQAGSSTGQPQHF. The CDR3 region has the DNA TGTGCCAGCAGTCAGGCGGGGTCATCGACGGGCCAGCCCCAGCATTTT.

The chain combines TRBV5-1 with TRBJ2-7; weak D call: TRBD1 (7 bases). Germline V gene lookup returns CDR1 SGHRS and CDR2 YFSETQ. The CDR3 is made up of 17 amino acids. With 4 bases removed from V and 3 bases from J, the gap between germline ends came to 23 bases. As DNA, the CDR3 is TGCGCCAGCAGCCGTACCAACCAGGGGGGAGATTTCTACGAGCAGTACTTC. This sequence encodes CASSRTNQGGDFYEQYF.

The V call is TRBV7-9, the J call TRBJ2-3, with D maybe TRBD2 (5 bases). Trimming stripped 4 bases from V and 0 bases from J, with 5 bases between. The CDR3 runs to 13 residues. Germline CDR1 reads SEHNR; CDR2 reads FQNEAQ (reference sequence). The CDR3 sequence is CASSWTSTDTQYF. The CDR3 DNA follows: TGTGCCAGCAGCTGGACTAGCACAGATACGCAGTATTTT.

The chain links TRBV5-4 to TRBJ1-2; 8 bases agree with TRBD1. The V gene's germline CDR1 is SGHNT and CDR2 YYREEE (reference sequence). The CDR3 is made up of 14 amino acids. Trimming at V came to 4 bases and at J to 6 bases, leaving 8 bases not matched to a gene. The CDR3: CASSIDRGGNGYTF. CDR3 in DNA: TGTGCCAGCAGCATTGACAGGGGTGGGAATGGCTACACCTTC.

The chain employs TRBV7-2 and TRBJ2-7; possibly TRBD1 or TRBD2 for D (5 bases each). CDR1 and CDR2 from the germline V gene are SGHTA and FQGNSA. V was trimmed by 8 bases and J by 2 bases, leaving 16 bases between them. The CDR3 consists of 14 residues. The CDR3 region has the DNA TGTGCCAGCCAAAGGGACCGACAGACCTACGAGCAGTACTTC. This codes for CASQRDRQTYEQYF.